Following are 21 T cell receptor beta chains from one sample sequenced in a study of T cells in Graves' hyperthyroidism and ophthalmopathy. RNA transcripts provided the source from which TCR beta CDR3 regions were amplified. HTBI primers were employed in a first-round RT-PCR of the TCR CDR3. TCRdb processed the multiplex PCR reads anew with MiXCR; each CDR3 protein has one entry. The sample includes roughly 100,000 distinct CDR3 sequences, over 50% of them seen just once. The sequencing input was blood. All receptors come from a woman in her 40s with Graves' hyperthyroidism.

This clonotype was recorded many times. The chain combines TRBV20-1 with TRBJ2-7; 8 nucleotides line up with TRBD2. Germline V gene lookup returns CDR1 DFQATT and CDR2 SNEGSKA (reference sequence). V dropped 5 bases and J dropped 2; count of bases not matched to a gene: 8. The length of the CDR3 is 14 residues. CDR3: CSAQSGSGAYEQYF. The CDR3 DNA sequence: TGCAGTGCTCAAAGTGGTAGCGGGGCCTACGAGCAGTACTTC.

This clonotype was counted at least ten times. The chain combines TRBV25-1 with TRBJ2-7; D gene ambiguous. V was trimmed by 3 bases and J by 1 base, leaving 1 base between them. CDR1 is MGHDK and CDR2 is SYGVNS in the germline V gene. This CDR3 region has 11 residues. The CDR3 protein is CASSESYEQYF. The CDR3 DNA reads TGTGCCAGCAGTGAGTCCTACGAGCAGTACTTC.

V and J are TRBV7-2 and TRBJ2-5, with 11 nucleotides matching TRBD1. The CDR3 has 16 amino acids. V was pared by 6 bases and J by 1 base, with 7 bases of the junction left unmatched. CDR1 is SGHTA and CDR2 is FQGNSA in the germline V gene. CDR3 in DNA: TGTGCCAGCAGGGACAGGGGGCACCCCCTCCAAGAGACCCAGTACTTC. This codes for CASRDRGHPLQETQYF.

The rearrangement links TRBV29-1 to TRBJ2-2; 7 nucleotides agree with TRBD1. The CDR3 contains 16 residues. V was clipped by 4 bases and J by 3 bases; unmatched bases: 11. CDR1 is SQVTM and CDR2 is ANQGSEA in the germline V gene. The CDR3 is CSVARQGFDYTGELFF. For the CDR3, the DNA is TGCAGCGTTGCTAGACAGGGCTTCGACTACACCGGGGAGCTGTTTTTT.

The table lists this clonotype with a few counts. This sequence joins TRBV2 and TRBJ1-1; D is unresolved. The CDR3 extends over 13 amino acids. Germline lookup yields CDR1 SNHLY and CDR2 FYNNEI. The V end lost 4 bases, the J end lost 0 bases, and 6 bases lay between the germline ends. Here the CDR3 DNA reads TGTGCCAGCAGTGTTAACGTGAACACTGAAGCTTTCTTT. Residues: CASSVNVNTEAFF.

The table lists this clonotype with many counts. The gene calls are TRBV10-2 and TRBJ2-3; no firm D call. This CDR3 spans 11 amino acids. V lost 8 bases to trimming and J lost 2 bases, with 5 bases between them. Germline-derived CDR1 and CDR2 are WSHSY and SAAADI. CDR3 coding DNA: TGCGCCAGCTCGCACACAGATACGCAGTATTTT. Its translation is CASSHTDTQYF.

J is TRBJ2-5 and V is TRBV24-1; D is unclear. CDR1 KGHDR and CDR2 SFDVKD come from the germline V gene. Trimming cost V 5 bases and J 5 bases, with 14 bases left between them. The CDR3 spans 14 residues. The CDR3 loop is CATSAEGIFETQYF. CDR3 DNA: TGTGCCACCAGTGCGGAAGGGATTTTCGAGACCCAGTACTTC.

This clonotype was observed many times. The chain recombines TRBV7-3 with TRBJ2-2; D remains ambiguous. This CDR3 contains 14 residues. V gave up 4 bases and J gave up 0 bases, with 6 bases separating them. Germline CDR1 reads SGHTA; CDR2 reads FQGTGA. CDR3 amino acids: CASSSRPNTGELFF. Written as DNA, the CDR3 is TGTGCCAGCAGCTCCCGACCGAACACCGGGGAGCTGTTTTTT. The full variable domain, completed using reference TRBV7-3 and TRBJ2-2, is GAGVSQTPSNKVTEKGKYVELRCDPISGHTALYWYRQSLGQGPEFLIYFQGTGAADDSGLPNDRFFAVRPEGSVSTLKIQRTERGDSAVYLCASSSRPNTGELFFGEGSRLTVL.

V gene TRBV9 combines with J gene TRBJ1-6; 8 nucleotides align to TRBD1. The CDR3 contains 15 residues. The ends lost 0 bases at V and 6 bases at J; junction bases unmatched: 2. The germline gives CDR1 SGDLS, CDR2 YYNGEE. The CDR3 coding sequence is TGTGCCAGCAGCGTAGTACAGGGGGGTAATTCACCCCTCCACTTT. Protein sequence: CASSVVQGGNSPLHF.

DNA for the CDR3: TGTGCCAGCAGTTTAGCGGGGGCTGGGGCCAACGTCCTGACTTTC. Amino acid sequence: CASSLAGAGANVLTF. The genes are TRBV12-3 or TRBV12-4 and TRBJ2-6; D may correspond to TRBD1 or TRBD2 (5 bases each). The length of the CDR3 is 15 residues. V was trimmed by 0 bases and J by 2 bases, leaving 5 bases between them.

There are many counts of this clonotype. This chain joins TRBV7-9 and TRBJ2-7, with TRBD1 matching 11 bases. CDR3 length equals 16 residues. V lost 7 bases, J lost 2 bases, and 10 bases stayed unmatched. CDR1 and CDR2 (germline): SEHNR, FQNEAQ (reference sequence). CDR3 residues: CASTRGGGQGAYEQYF. CDR3 bases: TGTGCCAGCACCCGGGGAGGGGGACAGGGGGCCTACGAGCAGTACTTC.

The genes are TRBV14 and TRBJ2-5; TRBD2 agrees at 11 bases. The V gene end was trimmed by 6 bases and the J gene end by 4 bases; junction bases not matched to a gene: 4. The CDR3 runs to 14 residues. Germline V gene lookup returns CDR1 SGHDN and CDR2 FVKESK. The CDR3 region is CASRQTSGIETQYF. In DNA form, the CDR3 reads TGTGCCAGCAGGCAGACTAGCGGGATAGAGACCCAGTACTTC.

By share, this clonotype ranks as medium-sized. The chain uses TRBV29-1 and TRBJ2-7, with 9 bases aligning to TRBD2. This CDR3 comprises 12 residues. J gave up 6 bases and V 8 bases, and 8 bases lay outside the gene matches. CDR1 SQVTM and CDR2 ANQGSEA come from the germline V gene. DNA of the CDR3: TGCAGCTTCGCGGGAGGGGTGGGCGAGCAGTACTTC. Its protein product is CSFAGGVGEQYF.

This clonotype was observed a handful of times. The V and J genes are TRBV18 and TRBJ1-1; D gene unclear. V lost 2 bases, J lost 1 base, and 8 bases lay in between. CDR3 size: 14 residues. The germline V gene encodes CDR1 KGHSH and CDR2 LQKENI. The CDR3 DNA follows: TGTGCCAGCTCACCAGACATGCAGAACACTGAAGCTTTCTTT. It encodes CASSPDMQNTEAFF.

Notes on this clonotype: A junction boundary mismatches the germline segment, possibly from a read error. The rearrangement uses TRBV5-1 and TRBJ2-2; the D is unclear. Germline V gene data show CDR1 as SGHRS and CDR2 as YFSETQ. The CDR3 length is 15 residues. The DNA of the CDR3 is TGTGCCAGCAGCCAAGTTCGGACGAACACCGGGGAGCTGTTTTTT. This codes for CASSQVRTNTGELFF.

This clonotype was picked up a small number of times. The genes are TRBV2 and TRBJ1-5; D may be TRBD1 (6 bases). Trimming shortened V by 8 bases and J by 11 bases, and 31 bases separated the two germline ends. CDR3 length: 17 amino acids. Per the germline V gene, CDR1 is SNHLY and CDR2 is FYNNEI. The CDR3 DNA sequence: TGTGCCAGCGAGGAGGGGGGTCGCAGGGGATGGTCAGAGACCCAGCATTTT. Residues: CASEEGGRRGWSETQHF.

This clonotype came up many times. CDR3 in amino acids: CASSLGGRTIGETQYF. Written as DNA, the CDR3 is TGTGCCAGCAGCTTAGGGGGCAGAACCATAGGGGAGACCCAGTACTTC. This chain links TRBV7-2 with TRBJ2-5; possible D gene TRBD1, 5 bases. The germline V gene has CDR1 SGHTA and CDR2 FQGNSA. This CDR3 region has 16 residues. Trimming removed 1 base from V and 5 bases from J, with 17 bases in between.

J is TRBJ1-6 and V is TRBV2; the match to TRBD1 covers 10 bases. V lost 4 bases to trimming and J lost 5 bases; unmatched junction nucleotides: 20. Per germline, CDR1 SNHLY and CDR2 FYNNEI. CDR3 length: 21 amino acids. CDR3 DNA: TGTGCCAGCAGTGGTTACATTATCCCGGGACAGGGGTATTCAGATAATTCACCCCTCCACTTT. This translates into CASSGYIIPGQGYSDNSPLHF.

This chain uses TRBV7-9 with TRBJ2-5; possible D gene TRBD1, 5 bases. Germline CDR1 and CDR2: SEHNR and FQNEAQ (reference sequence). The ends were cut back, 9 bases at V and 9 bases at J, with 26 bases in the middle. The CDR3 covers 15 residues. The DNA of the CDR3 is TGTGCCAGTAGTATCCTTCTCCAGGGTCGGAAGGCCCAGTACTTC. Protein sequence: CASSILLQGRKAQYF.

This clonotype was detected ten times or more. This chain joins TRBV5-8 and TRBJ2-7; TRBD2 matches at 7 bases. CDR3 length: 13 amino acids. The V and J ends lost 4 bases and 5 bases, in that order; junction bases with no gene match: 6. The germline V gene has CDR1 SGHTS and CDR2 YDEGEE. This CDR3 is CASSVGAGDEQYF. In nucleotides, the CDR3 is TGTGCCAGCAGCGTTGGGGCGGGAGACGAGCAGTACTTC.

This clonotype was observed a handful of times. J is TRBJ2-7 and V is TRBV6-5, with D possibly matching TRBD1 (5 bases). V lost 8 bases, J lost 0 bases, and 14 bases lay in between. Looked up from germline, CDR1 is MNHEY and CDR2 is SVGAGI. CDR3 length: 14 residues. DNA for the CDR3: TGTGCCAGCGGGGCCCTCCCTTTCTCCTACGAGCAGTACTTC. This encodes CASGALPFSYEQYF.